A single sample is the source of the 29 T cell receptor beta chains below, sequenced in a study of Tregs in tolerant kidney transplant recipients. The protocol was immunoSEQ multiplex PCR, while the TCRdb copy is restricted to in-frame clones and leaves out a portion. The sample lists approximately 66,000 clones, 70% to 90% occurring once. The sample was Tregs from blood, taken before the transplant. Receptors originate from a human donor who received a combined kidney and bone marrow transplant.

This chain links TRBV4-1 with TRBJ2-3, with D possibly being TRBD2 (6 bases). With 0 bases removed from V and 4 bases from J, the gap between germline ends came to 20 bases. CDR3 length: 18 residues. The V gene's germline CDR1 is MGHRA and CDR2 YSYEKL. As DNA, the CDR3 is TGCGCCAGCAGCCAAGATCGTGTTACAGCGGGCAGGGCAGATACGCAGTATTTT. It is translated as CASSQDRVTAGRADTQYF.

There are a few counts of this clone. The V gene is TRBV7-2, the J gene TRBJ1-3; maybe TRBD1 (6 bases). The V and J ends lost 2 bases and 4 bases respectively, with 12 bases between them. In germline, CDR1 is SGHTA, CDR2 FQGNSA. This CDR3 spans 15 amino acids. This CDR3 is CASSLQGISGNTIYF. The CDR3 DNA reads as TGTGCCAGCAGCTTACAGGGGATCTCAGGAAACACCATATATTTT.

The CDR3 DNA follows: TGTGCCAGCTCACCTGGACTAGCGGCGATAGAGCAGTACTTC. It specifies CASSPGLAAIEQYF. This rearrangement joins TRBV18 to TRBJ2-7, with TRBD2 identical over 10 bases. The CDR3 loop spans 14 amino acids. CDR1 and CDR2 from the germline V gene are KGHSH and LQKENI. The V segment lost 3 bases and the J segment 7 bases; nucleotides outside the gene matches: 6.

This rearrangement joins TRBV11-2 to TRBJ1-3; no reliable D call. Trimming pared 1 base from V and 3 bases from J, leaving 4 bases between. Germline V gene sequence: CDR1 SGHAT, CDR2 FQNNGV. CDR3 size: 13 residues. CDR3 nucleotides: TGTGCCAGCAGCTTAGGGTTTGGAAACACCATATATTTT. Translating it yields CASSLGFGNTIYF.

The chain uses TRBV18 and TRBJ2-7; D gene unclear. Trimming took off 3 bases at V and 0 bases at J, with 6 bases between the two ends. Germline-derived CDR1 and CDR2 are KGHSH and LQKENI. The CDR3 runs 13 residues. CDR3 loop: CASSPLRSYEQYF. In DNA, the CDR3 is TGTGCCAGCTCACCTCTCCGCTCCTACGAGCAGTACTTC.

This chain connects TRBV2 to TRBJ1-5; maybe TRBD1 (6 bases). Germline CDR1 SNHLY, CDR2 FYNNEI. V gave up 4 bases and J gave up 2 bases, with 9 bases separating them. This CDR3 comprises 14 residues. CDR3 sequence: CASSAYRGNQPQHF. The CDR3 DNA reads TGTGCCAGCAGTGCGTACAGGGGCAATCAGCCCCAGCATTTT. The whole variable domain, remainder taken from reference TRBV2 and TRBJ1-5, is EPEVTQTPSHQVTQMGQEVILRCVPISNHLYFYWYRQILGQKVEFLVSFYNNEISEKSEIFDDQFSVERPDGSNFTLKIRSTKLEDSAMYFCASSAYRGNQPQHFGDGTRLSIL.

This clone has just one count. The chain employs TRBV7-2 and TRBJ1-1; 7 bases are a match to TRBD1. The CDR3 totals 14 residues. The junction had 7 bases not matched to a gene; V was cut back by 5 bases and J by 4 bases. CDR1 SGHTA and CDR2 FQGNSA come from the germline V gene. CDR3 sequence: CASSAHRGGTEAFF. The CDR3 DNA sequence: TGTGCCAGCAGCGCACACAGGGGTGGCACTGAAGCTTTCTTT.

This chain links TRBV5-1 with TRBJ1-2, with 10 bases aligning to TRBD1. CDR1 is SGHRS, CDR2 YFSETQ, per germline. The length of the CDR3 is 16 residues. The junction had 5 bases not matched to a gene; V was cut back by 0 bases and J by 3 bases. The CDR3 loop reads CASSLAPDRGDYGYTF. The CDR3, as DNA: TGCGCCAGCAGCTTGGCCCCGGACAGGGGGGACTATGGCTACACCTTC.

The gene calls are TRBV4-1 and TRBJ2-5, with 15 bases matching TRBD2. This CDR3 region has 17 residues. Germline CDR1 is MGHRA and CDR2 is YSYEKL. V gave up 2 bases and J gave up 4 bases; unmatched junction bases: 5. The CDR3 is CASSQPPGLAGGETQYF. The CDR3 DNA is TGCGCCAGCAGCCAACCCCCGGGACTAGCGGGGGGAGAGACCCAGTACTTC.

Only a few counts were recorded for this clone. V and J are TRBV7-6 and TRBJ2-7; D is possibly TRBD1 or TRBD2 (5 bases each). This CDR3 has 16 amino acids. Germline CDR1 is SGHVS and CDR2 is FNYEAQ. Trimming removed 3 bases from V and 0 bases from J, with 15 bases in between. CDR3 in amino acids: CASSFREQDNSYEQYF. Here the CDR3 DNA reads TGTGCCAGCAGCTTCCGGGAACAGGACAACTCCTACGAGCAGTACTTC.

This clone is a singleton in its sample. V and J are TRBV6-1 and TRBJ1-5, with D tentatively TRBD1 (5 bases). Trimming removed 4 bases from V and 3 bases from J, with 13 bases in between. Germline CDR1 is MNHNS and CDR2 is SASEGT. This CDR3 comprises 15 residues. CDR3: CASSVSGANNQPQHF. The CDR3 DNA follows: TGTGCCAGCAGTGTGAGCGGGGCAAACAATCAGCCCCAGCATTTT.

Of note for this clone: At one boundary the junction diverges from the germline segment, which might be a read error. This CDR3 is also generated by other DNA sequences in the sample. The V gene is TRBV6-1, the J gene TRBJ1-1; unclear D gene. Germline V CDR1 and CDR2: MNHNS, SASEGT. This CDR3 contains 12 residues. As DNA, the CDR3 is TGCGCCAGCAGTGAATTTGAGGTTGAAGCTTTCTTT. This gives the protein CASSEFEVEAFF.

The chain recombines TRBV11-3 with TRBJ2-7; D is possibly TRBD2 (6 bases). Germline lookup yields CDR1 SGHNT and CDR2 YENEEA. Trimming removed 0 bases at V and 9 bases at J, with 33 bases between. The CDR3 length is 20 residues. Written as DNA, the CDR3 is TGTGCCAGCAGCTTAGATGATTTTATGGGACTCGAAACACCGCGCCAGGGGCAGTACTTC. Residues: CASSLDDFMGLETPRQGQYF.

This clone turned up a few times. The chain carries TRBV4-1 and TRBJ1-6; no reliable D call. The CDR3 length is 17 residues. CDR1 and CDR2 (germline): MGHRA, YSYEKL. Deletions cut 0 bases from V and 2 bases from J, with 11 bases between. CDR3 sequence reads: CASSQDKEEAYNSPLHF. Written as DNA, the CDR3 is TGCGCCAGCAGCCAAGATAAGGAGGAGGCCTATAATTCACCCCTCCACTTT.

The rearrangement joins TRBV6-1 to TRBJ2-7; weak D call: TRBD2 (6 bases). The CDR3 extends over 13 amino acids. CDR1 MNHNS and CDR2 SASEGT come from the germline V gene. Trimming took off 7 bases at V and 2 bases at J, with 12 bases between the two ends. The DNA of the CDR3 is TGTGCCAGCATCAAGCCGGGGGCCTACGAGCAGTACTTC. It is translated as CASIKPGAYEQYF.

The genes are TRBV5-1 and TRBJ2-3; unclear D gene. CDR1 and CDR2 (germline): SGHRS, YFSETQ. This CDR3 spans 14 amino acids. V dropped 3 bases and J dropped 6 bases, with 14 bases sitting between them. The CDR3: CASSSGSTADTQYF. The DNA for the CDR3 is TGCGCCAGCAGCTCGGGTTCTACGGCTGATACGCAGTATTTT.

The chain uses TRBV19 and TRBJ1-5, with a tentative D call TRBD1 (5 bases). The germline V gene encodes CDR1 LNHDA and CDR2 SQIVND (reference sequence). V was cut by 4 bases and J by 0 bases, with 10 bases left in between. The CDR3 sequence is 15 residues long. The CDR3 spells CASSTGPFSNQPQHF. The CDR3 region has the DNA TGTGCCAGTAGTACGGGACCGTTTAGCAATCAGCCCCAGCATTTT.

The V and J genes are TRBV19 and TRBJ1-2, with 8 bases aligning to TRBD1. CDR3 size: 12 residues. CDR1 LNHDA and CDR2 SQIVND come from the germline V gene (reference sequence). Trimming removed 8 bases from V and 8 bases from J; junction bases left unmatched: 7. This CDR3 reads CASHGQGAGYTF. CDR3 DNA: TGTGCCAGTCATGGACAGGGCGCGGGCTACACCTTC.

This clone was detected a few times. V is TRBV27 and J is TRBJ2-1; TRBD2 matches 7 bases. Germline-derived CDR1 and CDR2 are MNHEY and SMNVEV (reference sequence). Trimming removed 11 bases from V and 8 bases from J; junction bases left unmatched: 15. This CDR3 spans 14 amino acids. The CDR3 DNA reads TGTGCCCTCCCCTCCTCCCGGGGGGTCGATGAGCAGTTCTTC. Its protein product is CALPSSRGVDEQFF.

The CDR3 DNA is TGTGCCAGCAGTTTATACAGGGGCCGGGATACGCAGTATTTT. Its protein is CASSLYRGRDTQYF. V usage is TRBV28 and J usage is TRBJ2-3, with 7 bases aligning to TRBD1. The CDR3 has 14 amino acids. Germline loops: CDR1 MDHEN, CDR2 SYDVKM. After removal of 1 base from V and 6 bases from J, the junction contained 4 bases not matched to a gene.

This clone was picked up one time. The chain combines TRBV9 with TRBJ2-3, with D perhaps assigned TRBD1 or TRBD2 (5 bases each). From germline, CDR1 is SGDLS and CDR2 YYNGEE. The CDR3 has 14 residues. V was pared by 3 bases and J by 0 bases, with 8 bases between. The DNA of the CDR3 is TGTGCCAGCAGCGGAGGGGACAGCACAGATACGCAGTATTTT. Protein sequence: CASSGGDSTDTQYF.

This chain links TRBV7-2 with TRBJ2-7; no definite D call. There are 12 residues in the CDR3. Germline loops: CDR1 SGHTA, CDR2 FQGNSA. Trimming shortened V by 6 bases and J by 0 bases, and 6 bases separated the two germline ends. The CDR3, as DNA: TGTGCCAGCAGTCCCCGCTCCTACGAGCAGTACTTC. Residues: CASSPRSYEQYF. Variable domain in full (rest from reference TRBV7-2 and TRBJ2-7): GAGVSQSPSNKVTEKGKDVELRCDPISGHTALYWYRQSLGQGLEFLIYFQGNSAPDKSGLPSDRFSAERTGGSVSTLTIQRTQQEDSAVYLCASSPRSYEQYFGPGTRLTVT.

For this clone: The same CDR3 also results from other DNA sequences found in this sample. CDR3 nucleotide sequence: TGTGCCAGCAGCGTTGGCCAGAACTATGGCTACACCTTC. Amino acid sequence: CASSVGQNYGYTF. V is TRBV9 and J is TRBJ1-2; D unclear. Germline CDR1 reads SGDLS; CDR2 reads YYNGEE. This CDR3 spans 13 amino acids. Trimming took 2 bases from V and 2 from J, leaving 7 bases between them. The whole variable domain, filled in from reference TRBV9 and TRBJ1-2, reads DSGVTQTPKHLITATGQRVTLRCSPRSGDLSVYWYQQSLDQGLQFLIQYYNGEERAKGNILERFSAQQFPDLHSELNLSSLELGDSALYFCASSVGQNYGYTFGSGTRLTVV.

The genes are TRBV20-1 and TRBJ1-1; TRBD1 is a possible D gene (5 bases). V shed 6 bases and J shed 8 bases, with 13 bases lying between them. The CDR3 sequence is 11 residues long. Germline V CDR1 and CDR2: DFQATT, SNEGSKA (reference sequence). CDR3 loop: CSAEWGEEAFF. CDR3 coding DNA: TGCAGTGCGGAGTGGGGGGAGGAAGCTTTCTTT.

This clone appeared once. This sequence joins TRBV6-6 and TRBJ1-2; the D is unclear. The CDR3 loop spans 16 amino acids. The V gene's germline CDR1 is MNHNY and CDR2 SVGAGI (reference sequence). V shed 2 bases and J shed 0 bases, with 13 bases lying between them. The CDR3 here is CASSYTGGSANYGYTF. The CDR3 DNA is TGTGCCAGCAGTTACACGGGTGGCAGCGCTAACTATGGCTACACCTTC.

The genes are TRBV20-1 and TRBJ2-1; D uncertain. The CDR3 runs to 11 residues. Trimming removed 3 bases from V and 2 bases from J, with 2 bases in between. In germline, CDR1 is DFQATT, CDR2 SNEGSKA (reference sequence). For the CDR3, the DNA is TGCAGTGCTAGTCCCTACAATGAGCAGTTCTTC. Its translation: CSASPYNEQFF.

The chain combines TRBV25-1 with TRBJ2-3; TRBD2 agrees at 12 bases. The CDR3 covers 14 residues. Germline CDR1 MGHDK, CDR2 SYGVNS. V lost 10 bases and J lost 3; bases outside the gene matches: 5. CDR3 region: CAIGLAGGTDTQYF. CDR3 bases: TGTGCCATTGGGCTAGCGGGAGGGACAGATACGCAGTATTTT.

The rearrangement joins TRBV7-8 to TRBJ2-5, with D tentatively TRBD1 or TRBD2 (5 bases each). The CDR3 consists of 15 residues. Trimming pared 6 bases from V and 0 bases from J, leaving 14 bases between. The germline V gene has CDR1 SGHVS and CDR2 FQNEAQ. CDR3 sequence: CASSQGRTYQETQYF. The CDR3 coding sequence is TGTGCCAGCAGTCAGGGACGGACGTACCAAGAGACCCAGTACTTC.

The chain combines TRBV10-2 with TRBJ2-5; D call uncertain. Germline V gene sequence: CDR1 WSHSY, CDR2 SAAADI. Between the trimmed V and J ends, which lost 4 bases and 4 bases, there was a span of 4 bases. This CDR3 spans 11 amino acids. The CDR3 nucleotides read TGCGCCAGCAGTGTTGGAGAGACCCAGTACTTC. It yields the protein CASSVGETQYF.